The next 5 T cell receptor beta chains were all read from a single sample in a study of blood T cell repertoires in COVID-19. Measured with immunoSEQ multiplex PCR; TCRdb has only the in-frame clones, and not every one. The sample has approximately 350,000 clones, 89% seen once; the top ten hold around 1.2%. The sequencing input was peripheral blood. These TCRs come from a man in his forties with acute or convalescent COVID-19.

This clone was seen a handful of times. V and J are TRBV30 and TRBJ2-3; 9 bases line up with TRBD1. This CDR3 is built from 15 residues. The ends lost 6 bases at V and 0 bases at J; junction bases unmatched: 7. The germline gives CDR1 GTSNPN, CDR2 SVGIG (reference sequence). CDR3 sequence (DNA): TGTGCCTGCCAGGGACAGGGCGGGAGCACAGATACGCAGTATTTT. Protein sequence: CACQGQGGSTDTQYF.

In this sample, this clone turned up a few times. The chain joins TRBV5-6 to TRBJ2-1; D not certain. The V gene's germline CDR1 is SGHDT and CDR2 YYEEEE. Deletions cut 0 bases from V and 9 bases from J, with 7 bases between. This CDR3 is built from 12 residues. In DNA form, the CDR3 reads TGTGCCAGCAGCTTGGGCCCCGGTGAGCAGTTCTTC. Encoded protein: CASSLGPGEQFF.

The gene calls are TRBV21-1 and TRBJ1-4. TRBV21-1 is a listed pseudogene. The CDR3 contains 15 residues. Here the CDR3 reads CASTLWGGTNEKLFF. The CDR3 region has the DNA TGTGCCAGCACGCTCTGGGGGGGCACTAATGAAAAACTGTTTTTT.

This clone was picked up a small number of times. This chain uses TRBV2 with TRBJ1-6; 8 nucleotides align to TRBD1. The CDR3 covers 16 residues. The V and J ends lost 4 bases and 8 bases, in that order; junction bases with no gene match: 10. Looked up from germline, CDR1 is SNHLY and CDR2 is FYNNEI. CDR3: CASSGGPGGAYSPLHF. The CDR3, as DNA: TGTGCCAGCAGTGGGGGACCAGGGGGCGCTTATTCACCCCTCCACTTT.

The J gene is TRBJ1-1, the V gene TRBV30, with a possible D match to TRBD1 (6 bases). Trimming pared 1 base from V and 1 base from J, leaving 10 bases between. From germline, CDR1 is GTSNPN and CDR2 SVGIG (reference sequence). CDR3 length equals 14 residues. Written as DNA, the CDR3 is TGTGCCTGGAGTGAGGGACACCCGAACACTGAAGCTTTCTTT. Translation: CAWSEGHPNTEAFF.